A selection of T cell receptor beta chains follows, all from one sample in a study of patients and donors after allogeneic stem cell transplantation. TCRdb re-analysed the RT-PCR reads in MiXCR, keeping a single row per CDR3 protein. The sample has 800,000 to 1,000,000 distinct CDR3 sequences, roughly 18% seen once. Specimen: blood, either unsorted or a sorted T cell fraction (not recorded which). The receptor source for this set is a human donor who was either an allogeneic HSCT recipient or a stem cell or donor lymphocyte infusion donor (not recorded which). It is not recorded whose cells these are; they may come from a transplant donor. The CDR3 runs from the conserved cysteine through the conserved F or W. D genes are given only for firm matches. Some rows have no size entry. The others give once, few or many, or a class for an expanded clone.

CDR3: CASSLGAGGIRDTQYF; DNA: TGTGCCAGCAGTTTAGGAGCGGGAGGGATTCGGGATACGCAGTATTTT; J: TRBJ2-3; D: TRBD2; V: TRBV12-3/TRBV12-4; length: 16; size: few
CDR3: CASSPSSGQPYEQYF; DNA: TGTGCCAGCAGCCCGAGTAGCGGCCAGCCCTACGAGCAGTACTTC; J: TRBJ2-7; D: -; V: TRBV9; length: 15; size: few
CDR3: CASRLAIEQFF; DNA: TGCGCCAGTAGACTAGCAATTGAGCAGTTCTTC; J: TRBJ2-1; D: TRBD2; V: TRBV5-1; length: 11; size: few
CDR3: CASSQVVGTNTEAFF; DNA: TGCGCCAGCAGCCAAGTTGTGGGGACGAACACTGAAGCTTTCTTT; J: TRBJ1-1; D: -; V: TRBV4-3; length: 15; size: -
CDR3: CASSFPGRGRQPQHF; DNA: TGTGCCAGCAGCTTCCCTGGGCGCGGACGTCAGCCCCAGCATTTT; J: TRBJ1-5; D: -; V: TRBV7-2; length: 15; size: few
CDR3: CAWSIPGLRTDTQYF; DNA: TGTGCCTGGAGTATCCCGGGACTCCGCACAGATACGCAGTATTTT; J: TRBJ2-3; D: -; V: TRBV30; length: 15; size: -
CDR3: CASSYSGQGAETQYF; DNA: TGTGCCAGCAGTTACTCCGGACAGGGGGCGGAGACCCAGTACTTC; J: TRBJ2-5; D: TRBD1; V: TRBV6-5; length: 15; size: few
CDR3: CAGGRVGVDGYTF; DNA: TGTGCCGGGGGCAGGGTGGGGGTGGATGGCTACACCTTC; J: TRBJ1-2; D: -; V: TRBV4-2; length: 13; size: few
CDR3: CASSYTPYNEQFF; DNA: TGTGCCAGCAGTTATACTCCGTACAATGAGCAGTTCTTC; J: TRBJ2-1; D: -; V: TRBV6-2/TRBV6-3; length: 13; size: -
CDR3: CASSPGLAGGPSNEQFF; DNA: TGTGCCAGCAGCCCCGGACTAGCGGGGGGGCCGTCCAATGAGCAGTTCTTC; J: TRBJ2-1; D: TRBD2; V: TRBV7-3; length: 17; size: -
CDR3: CASSLDTAHYGYTF; DNA: TGCGCCAGCAGCTTGGATACAGCCCACTATGGCTACACCTTC; J: TRBJ1-2; D: -; V: TRBV5-1; length: 14; size: -
CDR3: CASSVGLASNTGELFF; DNA: TGTGCCAGCAGCGTCGGACTAGCGAGCAACACCGGGGAGCTGTTTTTT; J: TRBJ2-2; D: TRBD2; V: TRBV9; length: 16; size: -
CDR3: CASRGAGTYEQYF; DNA: TGTGCCAGCCGGGGGGCGGGTACCTACGAGCAGTACTTC; J: TRBJ2-7; D: -; V: TRBV5-6; length: 13; size: few
CDR3: CSVVKPNTGELFF; DNA: TGCAGTGTGGTCAAACCGAACACCGGGGAGCTGTTTTTT; J: TRBJ2-2; D: -; V: TRBV20-1; length: 13; size: -
CDR3: CASSLKPAYGYTF; DNA: TGTGCCAGCAGTTTAAAGCCAGCCTATGGCTACACCTTC; J: TRBJ1-2; D: -; V: TRBV12-3/TRBV12-4; length: 13; size: many
CDR3: CASSDSSYEQYF; DNA: TGTGCCAGCAGCGACAGCTCCTACGAGCAGTACTTC; J: TRBJ2-7; D: -; V: TRBV3-1; length: 12; size: many
CDR3: CASSIVGAGSGELFF; DNA: TGTGCCAGTAGTATTGTGGGGGCAGGAAGCGGGGAGCTGTTTTTT; J: TRBJ2-2; D: -; V: TRBV19; length: 15; size: -
CDR3: CASSQGTGAGYSNQPQHF; DNA: TGCGCCAGCAGCCAAGGAACGGGGGCAGGGTATAGCAATCAGCCCCAGCATTTT; J: TRBJ1-5; D: -; V: TRBV4-1; length: 18; size: few